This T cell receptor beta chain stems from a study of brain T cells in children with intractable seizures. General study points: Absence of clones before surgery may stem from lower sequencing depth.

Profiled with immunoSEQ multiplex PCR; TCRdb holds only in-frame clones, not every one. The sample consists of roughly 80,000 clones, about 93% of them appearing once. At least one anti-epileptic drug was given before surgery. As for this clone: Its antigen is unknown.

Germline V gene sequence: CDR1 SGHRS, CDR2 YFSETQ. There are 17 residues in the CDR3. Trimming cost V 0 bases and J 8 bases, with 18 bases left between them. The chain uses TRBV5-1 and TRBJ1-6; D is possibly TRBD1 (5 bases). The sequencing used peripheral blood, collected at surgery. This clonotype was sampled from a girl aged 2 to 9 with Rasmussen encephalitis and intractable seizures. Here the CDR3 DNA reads TGCGCCAGCAGCTTGGGACAGACCTCCTCGAGGGATTCACCCCTCCACTTT. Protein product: CASSLGQTSSRDSPLHF.